Listed below are T cell receptor beta chains from one sample, sequenced in a study of control samples from healthy donors and cancer patients. Clones were sequenced by immunoSEQ multiplex PCR, and TCRdb holds only the in-frame ones, with some missing. The sample lists 95,000 to 150,000 clones, more than 75% occurring once. Sequenced material: blood. The receptors were sampled from a man under 40 in good health. CDR3s include the opening cysteine and the closing phenylalanine or tryptophan. Each record gives: J gene, V gene, D gene, clone size, CDR3 protein, CDR3 DNA. A D gene is named only where the DNA matches it firmly. The listing skips clone size in some rows; elsewhere it reads once, few, many or a size class.

>TRBJ1-5|TRBV7-6|TRBD1|-
CASSPGGGQPQHF
TGTGCCAGCAGCCCAGGGGGCGGCCAGCCCCAGCATTTT
>TRBJ1-1|TRBV7-9|-|-
CASSPAAGFTNTEAFF
TGTGCCAGCAGCCCCGCCGCGGGATTCACGAACACTGAAGCTTTCTTT
>TRBJ2-3|TRBV21-1|-|-
CASSPEEGSSTDTQYF
TGTGCCAGCAGCCCCGAAGAGGGGTCGAGCACAGATACGCAGTATTTT
>TRBJ1-6|TRBV12-5|-|-
CASGLSNSPLHF
TGTGCTAGTGGGCTTAGCAATTCACCCCTCCACTTT
>TRBJ2-5|TRBV2|TRBD1|-
CASRTGDQETQYF
TGTGCCAGCCGGACAGGGGACCAAGAGACCCAGTACTTC
>TRBJ1-1|TRBV24-1|-|-
CAVINDSGTEAFF
TGTGCCGTCATTAATGACAGCGGAACTGAAGCTTTCTTT
>TRBJ1-1|TRBV6-5|TRBD1|-
CASSRDRTGTEAFF
TGTGCCAGCTCCCGGGACAGAACAGGGACTGAAGCTTTCTTT
>TRBJ1-3|TRBV28|TRBD1|-
CASSSGTGGWSGNTIYF
TGTGCCAGCAGTTCCGGGACAGGGGGATGGTCTGGAAACACCATATATTTT
>TRBJ2-7|TRBV29-1|TRBD1|-
CSVTGGLLWYEQYF
TGCAGCGTGACAGGGGGCCTTCTCTGGTACGAGCAGTACTTC
>TRBJ1-5|TRBV19|-|once
CASSMSSNQPQHF
TGTGCCAGTAGTATGAGTAGCAATCAGCCCCAGCATTTT
>TRBJ2-7|TRBV7-9|TRBD1|-
CASSLYGTGYSYEQYF
TGTGCCAGCAGCTTATATGGGACAGGATATTCCTACGAGCAGTACTTC
>TRBJ1-1|TRBV12-3/TRBV12-4|TRBD1|-
CASSYWGTDAFF
TGTGCCAGCAGCTATTGGGGGACAGACGCTTTCTTT
>TRBJ2-6|TRBV9|TRBD1|-
CASSARTGYGANVLTF
TGTGCCAGCAGCGCAAGGACAGGGTATGGGGCCAACGTCCTGACTTTC
>TRBJ1-3|TRBV11-3|-|-
CASSASGNTIYF
TGTGCCAGCAGCGCGTCTGGAAACACCATATATTTT
>TRBJ1-2|TRBV29-1|-|-
CSVVGQTYGYTF
TGCAGCGTTGTAGGCCAGACCTATGGCTACACCTTC
>TRBJ1-3|TRBV6-5|-|-
CASSSDTGNTIYF
TGTGCCAGCAGCTCGGACACTGGAAACACCATATATTTT
>TRBJ2-2|TRBV10-2|-|-
CASSTTGINTGELFF
TGCGCCAGCAGTACCACAGGGATCAACACCGGGGAGCTGTTTTTT
>TRBJ2-5|TRBV27|TRBD1|-
CASSPVTGGAETQYF
TGTGCCAGCAGTCCAGTCACAGGGGGCGCTGAGACCCAGTACTTC
>TRBJ1-4|TRBV3-1/TRBV3-2|TRBD1|few
CASSPGQMEEKLFF
TGTGCCAGCAGCCCGGGACAGATGGAAGAAAAACTGTTTTTT
>TRBJ1-4|TRBV6-5|-|-
CASVRAANEKLFF
TGTGCCAGCGTCCGGGCTGCTAATGAAAAACTGTTTTTT
>TRBJ1-3|TRBV5-5|-|-
CASSLGEVAGNTIYF
TGTGCCAGCAGCTTGGGAGAAGTCGCTGGAAACACCATATATTTT
>TRBJ2-3|TRBV5-1|-|-
CASSSEDLTSTDTQYF
TGCGCCAGCAGCTCGGAGGACCTGACTAGCACAGATACGCAGTATTTT
>TRBJ1-2|TRBV5-1|TRBD1|-
CASSDRTGNYGYTF
TGCGCCAGCAGCGACCGGACAGGGAACTATGGCTACACCTTC
>TRBJ1-5|TRBV19|TRBD1|-
CASSIGQVLHF
TGTGCCAGTAGTATCGGACAGGTACTGCATTTT
>TRBJ1-5|TRBV9|-|-
CASSVGTNQPQHF
TGTGCCAGCAGCGTAGGAACCAACCAGCCCCAGCATTTT
>TRBJ1-1|TRBV6-6|-|-
CASSFHRVFATEAFF
TGTGCCAGCAGTTTTCACAGGGTGTTCGCCACTGAAGCTTTCTTT
>TRBJ1-1|TRBV18|-|-
CASSPQRAETEAFF
TGTGCCAGCTCACCCCAGAGGGCAGAGACTGAAGCTTTCTTT
>TRBJ1-1|TRBV5-1|-|-
CASSLGVGEKVNTEAFF
TGCGCCAGCAGCTTGGGAGTAGGGGAAAAGGTGAACACTGAAGCTTTCTTT
>TRBJ1-1|TRBV6-5|-|-
CASGLSNTEAFF
TGTGCCAGCGGCCTTTCGAACACTGAAGCTTTCTTT
>TRBJ1-1|TRBV30|-|-
CASRRREGNTEAFF
TGTGCCTCAAGACGCAGGGAGGGAAACACTGAAGCTTTCTTT
>TRBJ2-5|TRBV7-6|TRBD2|-
CASSPTSGGAWETQYF
TGTGCCAGCAGCCCGACTAGCGGGGGGGCCTGGGAGACCCAGTACTTC
>TRBJ1-1|TRBV5-1|-|-
CASSPSGGGNTEAFF
TGCGCCAGCAGCCCCAGTGGGGGAGGAAACACTGAAGCTTTCTTT
>TRBJ1-2|TRBV12-3/TRBV12-4|TRBD1|-
CASSLSGQRSYTF
TGTGCCAGCAGTTTGTCGGGACAGAGGAGCTACACCTTC
>TRBJ1-5|TRBV3-1/TRBV3-2|TRBD1|-
CASSLTYSGTENQPQHF
TGTGCCAGCAGCCTAACTTATTCCGGGACAGAAAATCAGCCCCAGCATTTT
>TRBJ2-1|TRBV5-4|TRBD1|-
CASSLGTGLGGEQFF
TGTGCCAGCAGCTTGGGGACAGGGCTAGGGGGTGAGCAGTTCTTC
>TRBJ1-6|TRBV6-5|TRBD1|-
CASSYLTGISPLHF
TGTGCCAGCAGTTACCTGACAGGGATCTCACCCCTCCACTTT
>TRBJ2-5|TRBV2|-|-
CASSETEHYQETQYF
TGTGCCAGCAGTGAGACAGAACACTACCAAGAGACCCAGTACTTC
>TRBJ1-1|TRBV10-3|-|-
CAIRTPDRPTEAFF
TGTGCCATCAGGACTCCGGACAGACCCACTGAAGCTTTCTTT
>TRBJ1-5|TRBV6-1|TRBD1|-
CASSEQTGGNNQPQHF
TGTGCCAGCAGTGAACAGACAGGGGGAAACAATCAGCCCCAGCATTTT
>TRBJ2-7|TRBV2|-|-
CASSGGQGLYEQYF
TGTGCCAGCAGTGGGGGGCAGGGTCTCTACGAGCAGTACTTC
>TRBJ1-5|TRBV5-1|-|-
CASSLTGPGMPQHF
TGCGCCAGCAGCTTAACGGGTCCAGGGATGCCCCAGCATTTT
>TRBJ1-5|TRBV7-6|-|-
CASSLAGGQPQHF
TGTGCCAGCAGCTTAGCAGGGGGACAGCCCCAGCATTTT
>TRBJ1-2|TRBV3-1/TRBV3-2|TRBD1|-
CASSPGQGVGYTF
TGTGCCAGCAGCCCGGGACAGGGGGTTGGCTACACCTTC
>TRBJ1-1|TRBV6-4|-|-
CASVIGVREAFF
TGTGCCAGTGTAATTGGTGTTAGAGAGGCTTTCTTT
>TRBJ1-1|TRBV3-1/TRBV3-2|-|-
CASSADMNTEAFF
TGTGCCAGCAGCGCCGATATGAACACTGAAGCTTTCTTT
>TRBJ1-2|TRBV6-4|-|-
CASSKDSQFNYGYTF
TGTGCCAGCAGTAAGGACAGCCAATTTAACTATGGCTACACCTTC
>TRBJ2-5|TRBV6-2/TRBV6-3|-|-
CASSDPIGQETQYF
TGTGCCAGCAGTGACCCAATCGGGCAAGAGACCCAGTACTTC
>TRBJ1-3|TRBV5-6|-|-
CASSLQTVSLSGNTIYF
TGTGCCAGCAGCTTGCAAACAGTTAGCCTCTCTGGAAACACCATATATTTT
>TRBJ2-7|TRBV2|-|-
CASSEVTLTYEQYF
TGTGCCAGCAGTGAGGTTACCCTTACCTACGAGCAGTACTTC
>TRBJ1-2|TRBV3-1/TRBV3-2|TRBD1|-
CASGRQGAGGYTF
TGTGCCAGCGGCCGACAGGGGGCGGGAGGCTACACCTTC
>TRBJ2-2|TRBV18|TRBD2|-
CASSPPSGGNTGELFF
TGTGCCAGCTCACCACCCAGCGGGGGGAACACCGGGGAGCTGTTTTTT